One and the same sample provided the 29 T cell receptor beta chains below, sequenced in a study of radiotherapy plus CTLA-4 blockade in lung cancer. Repertoires were generated with immunoSEQ multiplex PCR, while TCRdb's copy carries only in-frame clones and drops some. The sample holds about 120,000 clones; about 87% are singletons and the top ten take 6.9%. Source: peripheral blood, taken from a patient treated with radiotherapy plus ipilimumab. All receptors come from a human donor with non-small cell lung cancer that progressed on radiotherapy plus ipilimumab.

The rearrangement joins TRBV27 to TRBJ2-1, with 13 bases aligning to TRBD2. Germline V lookup: CDR1 MNHEY, CDR2 SMNVEV (reference sequence). Trimming at V came to 5 bases and at J to 6 bases, leaving 10 bases not matched to a gene. The CDR3 is 17 amino acids. The CDR3 sequence: CASSVRAGLAGSNEQFF. The CDR3 nucleotides read TGTGCCAGCAGTGTACGCGCGGGACTAGCGGGAAGCAATGAGCAGTTCTTC.

This rearrangement joins TRBV6-6 to TRBJ2-7, with D maybe TRBD1 (5 bases). This CDR3 spans 14 amino acids. Germline CDR1 reads MNHNY; CDR2 reads SVGAGI (reference sequence). V dropped 3 bases and J dropped 3 bases, with 12 bases sitting between them. The CDR3: CASSYSGQGYEQYF. CDR3 coding DNA: TGTGCCAGCAGTTATTCAGGGCAGGGCTACGAGCAGTACTTC.

V and J are TRBV6-5 and TRBJ1-5, with D possibly matching TRBD1 (5 bases). Germline values: CDR1 MNHEY, CDR2 SVGAGI. V shed 5 bases and J shed 6 bases, with 17 bases lying between them. This CDR3 has 15 amino acids. The CDR3 here is CASSPRGGTVQPQHF. The CDR3 bases are TGTGCCAGCAGTCCTCGGGGGGGGACGGTTCAGCCCCAGCATTTT.

The CDR3 DNA is TGTGCCAGCAGCACAAGCGCCCGTAGGGAGTACAATGAGCAGTTCTTC. This encodes CASSTSARREYNEQFF. V gene TRBV7-6 combines with J gene TRBJ2-1, with D possibly TRBD2 on 5 matching bases. V lost 5 bases to trimming and J lost 4 bases, with 18 bases between them. Germline CDR1 is SGHVS and CDR2 is FNYEAQ. The CDR3 contains 16 residues.

The chain carries TRBV9 and TRBJ1-2; D remains unclear. The CDR3 is made up of 10 amino acids. Deletions cut 3 bases from V and 10 bases from J, with 7 bases between. Germline V gives CDR1 SGDLS, CDR2 YYNGEE. The DNA for the CDR3 is TGTGCCAGCAGCGGCGATTACTACACCTTC. Amino acid sequence: CASSGDYYTF.

The rearrangement links TRBV19 to TRBJ1-3; D is ambiguous. Germline V lookup: CDR1 LNHDA, CDR2 SQIVND (reference sequence). The V end lost 0 bases, the J end lost 4 bases, and 7 bases lay between the germline ends. The CDR3 spans 14 residues. CDR3 sequence (DNA): TGTGCCAGTAGTATAGATCCAGCCGGAAACACCATATATTTT. This encodes CASSIDPAGNTIYF.

The rearrangement joins TRBV5-1 to TRBJ2-2, with D maybe TRBD1 (6 bases). Trimming pared 8 bases from V and 1 base from J, leaving 9 bases between. This CDR3 is 13 amino acids long. Germline V gives CDR1 SGHRS, CDR2 YFSETQ. Here the CDR3 reads CASGQKNTGELFF. DNA of the CDR3: TGCGCCAGTGGACAGAAGAACACCGGGGAGCTGTTTTTT.

The genes are TRBV25-1 and TRBJ1-3; D may be TRBD1 (6 bases). The germline CDR1 and CDR2 sequences are MGHDK and SYGVNS. The CDR3 has 14 amino acids. Trimming pared 6 bases from V and 0 bases from J, leaving 9 bases between. The CDR3 coding sequence is TGTGCCAGCAGAGGACAGCCCTCTGGAAACACCATATATTTT. Its protein is CASRGQPSGNTIYF.

The chain recombines TRBV5-1 with TRBJ2-7; a weak D match, TRBD2 (6 bases). Trimming shortened V by 3 bases and J by 3 bases, and 13 bases separated the two germline ends. CDR3 length: 14 amino acids. Germline V gene data show CDR1 as SGHRS and CDR2 as YFSETQ. The CDR3 DNA follows: TGCGCCAGCAGCTCCCGACTAGGATTCTACGAGCAGTACTTC. It translates to CASSSRLGFYEQYF.

With regard to this clone: The junction differs from germline at one of its ends, possibly a read error. The chain joins TRBV15 to TRBJ2-1, with 8 bases identical to TRBD2. Germline CDR1 LNHNV, CDR2 YYDKDF (reference sequence). The CDR3 loop spans 16 amino acids. CDR3 sequence: CATSGDLAGPLGEQFF. CDR3 nucleotides: TGTGCCACCAGCGGAGATCTAGCGGGTCCACTTGGTGAGCAGTTCTTC.

This sequence joins TRBV12-5 and TRBJ2-3; D gene unclear. The CDR3 has 15 amino acids. In germline, CDR1 is LGHNT, CDR2 FRNRAP. The ends were cut back, 1 base at V and 0 bases at J, with 8 bases in the middle. The CDR3 coding sequence is TGTGCTAGTGGTTTGGGGCAGTCTAGCACAGATACGCAGTATTTT. It is translated as CASGLGQSSTDTQYF. Full variable domain (outside the CDR3, taken from reference TRBV12-5 and TRBJ2-3): DARVTQTPRHKVTEMGQEVTMRCQPILGHNTVFWYRQTMMQGLELLAYFRNRAPLDDSGMPKDRFSAEMPDATLATLKIQPSEPRDSAVYFCASGLGQSSTDTQYFGPGTRLTVL.

The CDR3 reads CASSLPTSLVQFF. Here the CDR3 DNA reads TGTGCCAGCAGTCTACCGACTAGTTTGGTGCAGTTCTTC. V is TRBV6-5 and J is TRBJ2-1, with D possibly TRBD2 on 6 matching bases. This CDR3 region has 13 residues. CDR1 and CDR2 (germline): MNHEY, SVGAGI. Trimming pared 5 bases from V and 12 bases from J, leaving 17 bases between.

V gene TRBV10-3 combines with J gene TRBJ1-1, with D unclear. Germline CDR1 is ENHRY and CDR2 is SYGVKD. V was trimmed by 2 bases and J by 2 bases, leaving 3 bases between them. The length of the CDR3 is 12 residues. CDR3 sequence reads: CAISEGNTEAFF. In DNA, the CDR3 is TGTGCCATCAGTGAGGGTAACACTGAAGCTTTCTTT.

The chain couples TRBV5-8 to TRBJ2-1; D is perhaps TRBD2 (7 bases). The V gene lost 5 bases and the J gene lost 8 bases, with 23 bases spanning the gap. This CDR3 contains 16 residues. Per the germline V gene, CDR1 is SGHTS and CDR2 is YDEGEE. The CDR3 DNA sequence: TGTGCCAGCAGACCGAGGGGGGGGAATAAATTAGATGAGCAGTTCTTC. Its translation is CASRPRGGNKLDEQFF.

The genes are TRBV19 and TRBJ2-1, with TRBD2 matching over 11 bases. In germline, CDR1 is LNHDA, CDR2 SQIVND (reference sequence). The CDR3 length is 15 residues. J lost 8 bases, V lost 7 bases, and 10 bases had no gene match. The CDR3 reads CASTISGRASYEQFF. CDR3 nucleotides: TGTGCCAGTACCATTAGCGGGAGGGCCAGTTATGAGCAGTTCTTC.

This chain joins TRBV14 and TRBJ2-3; D is perhaps TRBD2 (6 bases). The CDR3 is 15 residues long. From germline, CDR1 is SGHDN and CDR2 FVKESK. V was cut by 3 bases and J by 7 bases, with 17 bases left in between. In DNA, the CDR3 is TGTGCCAGCAGCCACTACGGGAGTCCACTCTATACGCAGTATTTT. Translated: CASSHYGSPLYTQYF.

This clone was seen only a few times. V gene TRBV15 combines with J gene TRBJ2-1, with 7 positions matching TRBD2. The trim removed 5 bases at V and 6 bases at J, leaving 10 bases unmatched. The CDR3 runs 15 residues. From germline, CDR1 is LNHNV and CDR2 YYDKDF (reference sequence). The DNA for the CDR3 is TGTGCCACCAGCTCGGTGGGAGGGATCCCCAATGAGCAGTTCTTC. This encodes CATSSVGGIPNEQFF.

This chain joins TRBV12-5 and TRBJ2-1; the D is unclear. The CDR3 length is 17 residues. The germline V and J ends were trimmed by 2 bases and 4 bases, with 18 bases remaining between them. Per germline, CDR1 LGHNT and CDR2 FRNRAP. The CDR3 protein is CASGLRQMARAYNEQFF. The CDR3 region has the DNA TGTGCTAGTGGTTTGCGTCAAATGGCAAGGGCTTACAATGAGCAGTTCTTC.

The chain has TRBV2 and TRBJ2-3; 7 bases fit TRBD2. Trimming at V came to 6 bases and at J to 2 bases, leaving 8 bases not matched to a gene. Germline V CDR1 and CDR2: SNHLY, FYNNEI. This CDR3 is built from 15 residues. CDR3 sequence: CASRGAGLPTDTQYF. In DNA, the CDR3 is TGTGCCAGCAGGGGAGCGGGGTTACCCACAGATACGCAGTATTTT.

This clone came up once. This chain joins TRBV28 and TRBJ2-7, with D perhaps matching TRBD2 (6 bases). In germline, CDR1 is MDHEN, CDR2 SYDVKM. This CDR3 spans 14 amino acids. The V and J ends lost 3 bases and 4 bases respectively, with 13 bases between them. The CDR3 DNA sequence: TGTGCCAGCAGTTTGACGGAGGGTAGGTACGAGCAGTACTTC. Translating gives CASSLTEGRYEQYF.

The rearrangement links TRBV5-1 to TRBJ2-1, with TRBD2 matching 14 bases. The germline gives CDR1 SGHRS, CDR2 YFSETQ. The CDR3 covers 19 residues. J was trimmed by 7 bases and V by 0 bases; bases with no gene match: 12. Here the CDR3 DNA reads TGCGCCAGCAGCTTGGCCCCTTTGAAGGGACTAGCGGGAGTTAATGAGCAGTTCTTC. It encodes CASSLAPLKGLAGVNEQFF.

The chain links TRBV10-1 to TRBJ1-5; no reliable D call. Germline V lookup: CDR1 WNHNN, CDR2 SYGVQD (reference sequence). Trimming stripped 7 bases from V and 5 bases from J, with 15 bases between. The CDR3 length is 14 residues. As DNA, the CDR3 is TGCGCCAGCAACAACGGACGGGCCCATCAGCCCCAGCATTTT. Encoded protein: CASNNGRAHQPQHF.

The genes are TRBV2 and TRBJ2-1; 9 nucleotides align to TRBD2. CDR1 is SNHLY and CDR2 is FYNNEI in the germline V gene. V lost 6 bases and J lost 9; bases outside the gene matches: 15. The CDR3 is 16 amino acids. The CDR3: CASRARWGLARGEQFF. The CDR3 nucleotides read TGTGCCAGCAGAGCCCGTTGGGGACTAGCTAGAGGTGAGCAGTTCTTC.

The chain recombines TRBV11-2 with TRBJ1-1, with TRBD1 matching over 8 bases. The length of the CDR3 is 14 residues. Germline V lookup: CDR1 SGHAT, CDR2 FQNNGV. J lost 4 bases, V lost 7 bases, and 8 bases had no gene match. The CDR3 reads CASNPGTGITEAFF. The CDR3, as DNA: TGTGCCAGCAACCCCGGGACAGGAATCACTGAAGCTTTCTTT.

The chain links TRBV7-9 to TRBJ2-3; 15 positions match TRBD2. Germline V gene data show CDR1 as SEHNR and CDR2 as FQNEAQ (reference sequence). This CDR3 has 16 amino acids. The V segment lost 5 bases and the J segment 4 bases; nucleotides outside the gene matches: 4. This CDR3 is CASSPGTSGRPDTQYF. CDR3 nucleotide sequence: TGTGCCAGCAGCCCCGGGACTAGCGGGAGGCCAGATACGCAGTATTTT. Filled out from reference TRBV7-9 and TRBJ2-3, the complete variable domain reads DTGVSQNPRHKITKRGQNVTFRCDPISEHNRLYWYRQTLGQGPEFLTYFQNEAQLEKSRLLSDRFSAERPKGSFSTLEIQRTEQGDSAMYLCASSPGTSGRPDTQYFGPGTRLTVL.

The CDR3 reads CASSQQLFRGNEQFF. The DNA of the CDR3 is TGTGCCAGCAGCCAACAATTGTTCAGGGGCAATGAGCAGTTCTTC. The chain links TRBV11-2 to TRBJ2-1; TRBD1 is a possible D gene (6 bases). Trimming removed 5 bases from V and 6 bases from J, with 17 bases in between. There are 15 residues in the CDR3. From germline, CDR1 is SGHAT and CDR2 FQNNGV.

The V and J genes are TRBV27 and TRBJ1-2; D is unclear. CDR1 is MNHEY and CDR2 is SMNVEV in the germline V gene (reference sequence). The CDR3 totals 12 residues. Trimming took off 5 bases at V and 3 bases at J, with 7 bases between the two ends. CDR3 in DNA: TGTGCCAGCAGTACGGGCTACTATGGCTACACCTTC. Protein sequence: CASSTGYYGYTF.

V gene TRBV27 combines with J gene TRBJ1-5; no definite D call. In germline, CDR1 is MNHEY, CDR2 SMNVEV (reference sequence). V lost 5 bases to trimming and J lost 1 base, with 12 bases between them. This CDR3 is 15 amino acids long. The CDR3 region is CASSQTLASNQPQHF. The CDR3 DNA sequence: TGTGCCAGCAGTCAAACTTTGGCGAGCAATCAGCCCCAGCATTTT.

The genes are TRBV14 and TRBJ1-1; D ambiguous. The V and J ends lost 3 bases and 5 bases respectively, with 10 bases between them. This CDR3 is built from 13 residues. Germline loops: CDR1 SGHDN, CDR2 FVKESK. Here the CDR3 DNA reads TGTGCCAGCAGCCAGACCCGGGAGACTGAAGCTTTCTTT. This encodes CASSQTRETEAFF.